This TCR beta chain was sequenced in a study of T cell responses to AZD1222 COVID-19 vaccine. Study in general: Second-dose groups at about 4 or about 12 weeks were pooled.

The length of the CDR3 is 13 residues. The junction had 10 bases not matched to a gene; V was cut back by 5 bases and J by 11 bases. Germline CDR1 reads LNHDA; CDR2 reads SQIVND (reference sequence). The study, taken as a whole, reports: Recipients of AZD1222 seropositive at baseline numbered only 5 or 6. Possibly, clonal diversity was underestimated; donors were largely white British and included more females.

Concerning this clone: The target antigen is unknown.

Sequencing was performed with immunoSEQ multiplex PCR; in TCRdb, only in-frame clones are kept and a portion is missing. The data contain 140,000 to 150,000 clones, approximately 94% of them singletons. Sequenced material: peripheral blood, taken on day 0 of AZD1222 vaccination. The sequence was obtained from an adult in good health. The V gene is TRBV19, the J gene TRBJ1-1, with 8 bases lining up with TRBD1. In DNA, the CDR3 is TGTGCCAGTAGTGGATCCAGGGGGCGTACGGCTTTCTTT. Protein sequence: CASSGSRGRTAFF.